This T cell receptor (beta chain) appears in the sequencing data of a study of somatic mutations in cytotoxic T cells in rheumatoid arthritis. Study results and caveats: Some patients, about an eighth of the 65, had a largest CD8+ clone that exceeded 20% of CD8+ cells.

The germline V gene encodes CDR1 MNHEY and CDR2 SMNVEV (reference sequence). The CDR3 is 16 amino acids. V shed 6 bases and J shed 8 bases, with 25 bases lying between them. Here immunoSEQ multiplex PCR was the method, and the copy in TCRdb shows in-frame clones only, minus some. The sample yields about 15,000 clones, about four fifths seen once. A remark on this clone: Its antigen is still unknown.

The chain has TRBV27 and TRBJ1-2, with D unresolved. This receptor was identified in an adult with rheumatoid arthritis. Sequenced: CD8+ T cells sorted from blood. The CDR3 reads CASSLFSRSRAEGYTF. The DNA of the CDR3 is TGTGCCAGCAGCCTGTTCTCCCGGAGCCGGGCGGAGGGCTACACCTTC.